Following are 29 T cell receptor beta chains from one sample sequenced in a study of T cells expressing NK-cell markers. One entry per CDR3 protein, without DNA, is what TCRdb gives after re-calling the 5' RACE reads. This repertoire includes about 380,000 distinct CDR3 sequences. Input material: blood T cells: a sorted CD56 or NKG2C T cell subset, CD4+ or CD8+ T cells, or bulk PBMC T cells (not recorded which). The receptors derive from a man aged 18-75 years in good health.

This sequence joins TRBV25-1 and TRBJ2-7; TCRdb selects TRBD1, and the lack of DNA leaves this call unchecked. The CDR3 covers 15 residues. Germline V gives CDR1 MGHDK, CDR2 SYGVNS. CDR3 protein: CARGRVPDPHYEQYF.

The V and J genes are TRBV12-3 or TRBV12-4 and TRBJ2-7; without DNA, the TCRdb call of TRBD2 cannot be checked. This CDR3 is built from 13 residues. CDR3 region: CASTPRRSDEQYF.

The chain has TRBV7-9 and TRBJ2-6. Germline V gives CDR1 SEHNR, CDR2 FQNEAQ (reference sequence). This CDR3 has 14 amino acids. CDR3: CASSRVSGANVLTF.

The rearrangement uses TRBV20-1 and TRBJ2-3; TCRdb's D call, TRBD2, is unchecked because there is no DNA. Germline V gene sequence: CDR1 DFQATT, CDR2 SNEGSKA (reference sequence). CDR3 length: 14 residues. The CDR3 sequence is CSASVSGGASSQYF.

CDR3 sequence reads: CASSLRGLAGYNEQFF. The chain has TRBV11-1 and TRBJ2-1; with no DNA, the TCRdb D assignment of TRBD2 cannot be verified. The CDR3 covers 16 residues. Germline V lookup: CDR1 SGHAT, CDR2 FQDESV (reference sequence).

The CDR3 here is CSARRGVGTGELFF. The chain carries TRBV20-1 and TRBJ2-2; TCRdb picks TRBD1, but there is no DNA to check that call. This CDR3 comprises 14 residues. Looked up from germline, CDR1 is DFQATT and CDR2 is SNEGSKA (reference sequence).

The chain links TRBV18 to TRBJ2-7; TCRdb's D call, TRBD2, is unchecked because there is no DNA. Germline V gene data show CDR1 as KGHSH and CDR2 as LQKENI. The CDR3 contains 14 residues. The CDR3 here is CASSPWQGLDEQYF.

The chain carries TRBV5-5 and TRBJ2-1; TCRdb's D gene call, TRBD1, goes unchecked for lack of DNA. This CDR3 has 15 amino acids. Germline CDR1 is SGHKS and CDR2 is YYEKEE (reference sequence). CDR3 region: CASIPSQASYNEQFF.

The CDR3 reads CASSPLPGPFNEQFF. This chain connects TRBV7-9 to TRBJ2-1; there is no DNA to check the TCRdb D call of TRBD1. Germline values: CDR1 SEHNR, CDR2 FQNEAQ (reference sequence). The CDR3 runs to 15 residues.

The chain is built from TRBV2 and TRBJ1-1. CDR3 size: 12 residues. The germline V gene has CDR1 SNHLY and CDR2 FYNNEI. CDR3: CASSAYVVEAFF.

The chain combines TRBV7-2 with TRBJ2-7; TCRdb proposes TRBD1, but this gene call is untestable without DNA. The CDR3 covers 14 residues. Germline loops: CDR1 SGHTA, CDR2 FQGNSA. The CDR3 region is CASSHGGASLEQYF.

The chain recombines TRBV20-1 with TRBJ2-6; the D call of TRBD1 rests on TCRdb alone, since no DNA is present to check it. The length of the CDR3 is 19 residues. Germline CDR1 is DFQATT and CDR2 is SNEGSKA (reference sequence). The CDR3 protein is CSGEGGQSRLSSGANVLTF.

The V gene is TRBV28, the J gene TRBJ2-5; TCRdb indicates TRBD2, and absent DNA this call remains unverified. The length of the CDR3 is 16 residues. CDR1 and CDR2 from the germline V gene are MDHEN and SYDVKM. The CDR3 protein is CASSGGLAGDQETQYF.

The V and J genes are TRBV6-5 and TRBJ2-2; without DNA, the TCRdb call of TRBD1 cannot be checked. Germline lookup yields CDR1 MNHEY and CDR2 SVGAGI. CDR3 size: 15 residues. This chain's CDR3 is CASSFRGGDTGELFF.

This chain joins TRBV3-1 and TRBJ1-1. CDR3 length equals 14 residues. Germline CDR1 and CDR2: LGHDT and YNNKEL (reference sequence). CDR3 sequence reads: CASSQGWRNTEAFF.

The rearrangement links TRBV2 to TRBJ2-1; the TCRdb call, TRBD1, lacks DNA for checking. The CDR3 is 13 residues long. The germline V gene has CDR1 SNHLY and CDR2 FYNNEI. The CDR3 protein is CASSDYEGDEQFF.

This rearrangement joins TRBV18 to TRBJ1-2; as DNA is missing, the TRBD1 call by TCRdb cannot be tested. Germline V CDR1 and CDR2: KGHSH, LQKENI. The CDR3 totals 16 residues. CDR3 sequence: CASSPPGTGGWDGYTF.

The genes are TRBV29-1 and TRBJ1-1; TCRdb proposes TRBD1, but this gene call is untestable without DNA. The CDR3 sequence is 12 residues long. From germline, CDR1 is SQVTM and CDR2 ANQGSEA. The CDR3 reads CSVVGAGTEAFF.

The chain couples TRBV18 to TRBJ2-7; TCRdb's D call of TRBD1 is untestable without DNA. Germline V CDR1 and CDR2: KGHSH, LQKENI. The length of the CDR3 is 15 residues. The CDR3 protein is CASSPQDRGLYEQYF.

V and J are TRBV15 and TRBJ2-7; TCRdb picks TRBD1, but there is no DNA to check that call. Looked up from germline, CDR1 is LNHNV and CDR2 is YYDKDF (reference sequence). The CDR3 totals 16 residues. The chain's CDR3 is CATSRAPGTSFGEQYF.

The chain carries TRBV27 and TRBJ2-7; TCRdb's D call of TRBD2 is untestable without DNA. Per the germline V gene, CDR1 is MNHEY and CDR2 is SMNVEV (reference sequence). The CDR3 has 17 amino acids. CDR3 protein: CASSLSNKLGLSYEQYF.

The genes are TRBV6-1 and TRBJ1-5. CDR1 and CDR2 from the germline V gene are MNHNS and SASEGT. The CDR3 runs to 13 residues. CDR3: CASSVSLSQPQHF.

The CDR3 reads CATSRVLNRRHQPQHF. This sequence joins TRBV15 and TRBJ1-5; TCRdb calls TRBD1, which cannot be checked without DNA. The CDR3 spans 16 residues. Per germline, CDR1 LNHNV and CDR2 YYDKDF (reference sequence).

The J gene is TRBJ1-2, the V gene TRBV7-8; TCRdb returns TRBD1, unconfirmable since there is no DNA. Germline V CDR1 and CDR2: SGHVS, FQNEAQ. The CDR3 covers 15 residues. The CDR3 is CASSLDGAGIYGYTF. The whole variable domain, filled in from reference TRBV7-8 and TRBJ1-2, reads GAGVSQSPRYKVAKRGQDVALRCDPISGHVSLFWYQQALGQGPEFLTYFQNEAQLDKSGLPSDRFFAERPEGSVSTLKIQRTQQEDSAVYLCASSLDGAGIYGYTFGSGTRLTVV.

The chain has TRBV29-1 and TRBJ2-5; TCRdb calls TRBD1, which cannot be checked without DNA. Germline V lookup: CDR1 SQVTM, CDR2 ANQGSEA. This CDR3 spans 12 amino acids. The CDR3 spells CSGWTGRETQYF.

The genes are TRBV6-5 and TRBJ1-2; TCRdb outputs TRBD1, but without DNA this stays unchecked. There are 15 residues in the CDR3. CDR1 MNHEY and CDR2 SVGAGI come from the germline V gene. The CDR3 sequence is CASSYSGTGGTGYTF.

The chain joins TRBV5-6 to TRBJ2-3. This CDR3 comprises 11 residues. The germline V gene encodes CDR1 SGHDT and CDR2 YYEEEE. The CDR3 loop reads CASSRRFGQYF.

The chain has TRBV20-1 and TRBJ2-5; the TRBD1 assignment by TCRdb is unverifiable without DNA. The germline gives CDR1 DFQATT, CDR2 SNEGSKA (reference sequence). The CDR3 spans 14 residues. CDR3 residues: CSSFRIGAGEAQYF.

CDR3 protein: CASSRRTPSSYNEQFF. The chain is built from TRBV27 and TRBJ2-1; TCRdb's D call, TRBD1, is unchecked because there is no DNA. This CDR3 has 16 residues. Germline loops: CDR1 MNHEY, CDR2 SMNVEV (reference sequence).